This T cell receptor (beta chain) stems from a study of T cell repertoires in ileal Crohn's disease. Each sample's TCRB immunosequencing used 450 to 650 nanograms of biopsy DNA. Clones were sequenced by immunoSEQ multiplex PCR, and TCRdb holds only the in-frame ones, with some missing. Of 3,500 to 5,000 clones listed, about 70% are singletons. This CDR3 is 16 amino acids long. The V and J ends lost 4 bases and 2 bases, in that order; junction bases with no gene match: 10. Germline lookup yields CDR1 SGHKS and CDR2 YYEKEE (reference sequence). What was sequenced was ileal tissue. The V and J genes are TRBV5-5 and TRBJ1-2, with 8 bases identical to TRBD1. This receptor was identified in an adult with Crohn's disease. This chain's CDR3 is CASSGGLQGVNYGYTF. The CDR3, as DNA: TGTGCCAGCAGCGGGGGCCTACAGGGGGTCAACTATGGCTACACCTTC.